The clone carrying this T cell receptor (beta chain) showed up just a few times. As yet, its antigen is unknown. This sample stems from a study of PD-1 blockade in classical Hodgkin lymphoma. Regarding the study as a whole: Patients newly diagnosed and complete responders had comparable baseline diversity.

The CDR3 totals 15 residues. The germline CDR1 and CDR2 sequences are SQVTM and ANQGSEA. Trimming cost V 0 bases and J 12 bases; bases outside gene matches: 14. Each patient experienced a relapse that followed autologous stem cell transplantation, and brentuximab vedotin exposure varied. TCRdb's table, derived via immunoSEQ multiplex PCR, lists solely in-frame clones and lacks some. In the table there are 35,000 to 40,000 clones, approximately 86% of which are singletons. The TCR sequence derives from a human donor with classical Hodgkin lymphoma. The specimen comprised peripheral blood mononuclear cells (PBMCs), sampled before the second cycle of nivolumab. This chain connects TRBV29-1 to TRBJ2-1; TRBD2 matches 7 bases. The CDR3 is CSVEDPSSGHPWQFF. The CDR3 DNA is TGCAGCGTTGAAGATCCCTCTAGCGGACACCCCTGGCAGTTCTTC.